This T cell receptor (beta chain) came from a study of identical twins. The table lists this clonotype with many counts. Its specificity is unknown. Regarding the study as a whole: Twin sharing of out-of-frame TCR alpha was underestimated by models in monozygotic pairs. The abundant beta clonotypes from cord blood had fewer insertions, and memory repertoires had none of this.

Unique molecular identifiers were present on the cDNA, and a universal primer site came from template switching. TCRdb recomputed calls from the 5' RACE reads with MiXCR, one row per CDR3 protein. The data hold about 570,000 distinct CDR3 sequences, with 9.5% to 10% observed a single time. Each donor was a healthy Caucasian. These data were also filed under a second study, of yellow fever vaccine responses in identical twins.

This clonotype was sampled from a woman under 30 in good health. The specimen was PBMCs.

The CDR3, as DNA: TGTGCCAGCAGTATCCTGACAGGGGTAGGCGCCGGGGAGCTGTTTTTT. It specifies CASSILTGVGAGELFF. This chain joins TRBV12-3 or TRBV12-4 and TRBJ2-2, with 8 bases identical to TRBD1. The CDR3 spans 16 residues. With 5 bases clipped from V and 6 bases from J, the junction kept 11 bases outside the gene matches.